The 25 T cell receptor beta chains listed next were all sequenced from one sample in a study of T cells after yellow fever vaccination. One entry per CDR3 protein results from TCRdb running MiXCR on the 5' RACE reads. This table holds some 340,000 distinct CDR3 sequences, about 10% found once. Sequencing used CD4+ T cells sorted from PBMCs, obtained 45 days after the yellow fever booster vaccination. The receptors derive from a young man who received the YFV17D yellow fever vaccine.

The gene calls are TRBV18 and TRBJ2-7; D ambiguous. The germline V gene has CDR1 KGHSH and CDR2 LQKENI. Trimming took 3 bases from V and 3 from J, leaving 6 bases between them. The CDR3 runs to 12 residues. The CDR3: CASSPFGYEQYF. CDR3 in DNA: TGTGCCAGCTCACCTTTCGGCTACGAGCAGTACTTC. The variable domain in full, with the rest retrieved from reference TRBV18 and TRBJ2-7, is NAGVMQNPRHLVRRRGQEARLRCSPMKGHSHVYWYRQLPEEGLKFMVYLQKENIIDESGMPKERFSAEFPKEGPSILRIQQVVRGDSAAYFCASSPFGYEQYFGPGTRLTVT.

The J gene is TRBJ1-1, the V gene TRBV4-3; perhaps TRBD1 as D (5 bases). The length of the CDR3 is 15 residues. Germline loops: CDR1 LGHNA, CDR2 YSLEER. Trimming left V 0 bases short and J 4 bases short, with 12 bases between. The CDR3 is CASSQEGAGVTEAFF. The CDR3 region has the DNA TGCGCCAGCAGCCAAGAAGGGGCTGGGGTCACTGAAGCTTTCTTT.

The J gene is TRBJ2-3, the V gene TRBV5-4; 7 nucleotides agree with TRBD1. CDR1 and CDR2 from the germline V gene are SGHNT and YYREEE (reference sequence). The ends lost 4 bases at V and 1 base at J; junction bases unmatched: 9. The CDR3 sequence is 16 residues long. The CDR3 DNA sequence: TGTGCCAGCAGCCCATCAGCAGGGGGTGGCACAGATACGCAGTATTTT. As protein: CASSPSAGGGTDTQYF. Complete variable domain (other parts from reference TRBV5-4 and TRBJ2-3): ETGVTQSPTHLIKTRGQQVTLRCSSQSGHNTVSWYQQALGQGPQFIFQYYREEENGRGNFPPRFSGLQFPNYSSELNVNALELDDSALYLCASSPSAGGGTDTQYFGPGTRLTVL.

The rearrangement links TRBV4-3 to TRBJ2-2; no clear D. Per the germline V gene, CDR1 is LGHNA and CDR2 is YSLEER. The CDR3 runs 14 residues. V lost 5 bases, J lost 6 bases, and 13 bases lay in between. CDR3 protein: CASSEIFWAGELFF. CDR3 sequence (DNA): TGCGCCAGCAGCGAGATATTCTGGGCCGGGGAGCTGTTTTTT.

This clonotype was seen ten or more times. V usage is TRBV19 and J usage is TRBJ1-1, with D perhaps TRBD1 (5 bases). Between the trimmed V and J ends, which lost 2 bases and 3 bases, there was a span of 13 bases. Germline lookup yields CDR1 LNHDA and CDR2 SQIVND (reference sequence). The CDR3 has 15 residues. The CDR3 nucleotides read TGTGCCAGTAGTATAAATCCGGGAGGGGACACTGAAGCTTTCTTT. This codes for CASSINPGGDTEAFF.

V and J are TRBV5-6 and TRBJ1-5; perhaps TRBD1 as D (5 bases). Germline V gene sequence: CDR1 SGHDT, CDR2 YYEEEE. Trimming stripped 2 bases from V and 6 bases from J, with 12 bases between. CDR3 length: 14 amino acids. The CDR3 nucleotides are TGTGCCAGCAGCTTTCTCCAGGGTTCTCAGCCCCAGCATTTT. Residues: CASSFLQGSQPQHF.

This clonotype was seen only a few times. J is TRBJ1-6 and V is TRBV12-3 or TRBV12-4, with TRBD1 matching over 7 bases. CDR3 length: 16 amino acids. The V segment lost 5 bases and the J segment 9 bases; nucleotides outside the gene matches: 13. The CDR3 coding sequence is TGTGCCAGCAGTCCTCAATTGACAGGGTCGGGTTCACCCCTCCACTTT. Its protein is CASSPQLTGSGSPLHF.

In regard to this clonotype: Germline is not matched at one junction end, which may reflect a read error. The rearrangement uses TRBV7-3 and TRBJ1-2; TRBD1 is a possible D gene (6 bases). The CDR3 sequence is 13 residues long. The germline V gene has CDR1 SGHTA and CDR2 FQGTGA. CDR3 region: CAGSETGLGGYTF. CDR3 coding DNA: TGTGCCGGCAGCGAGACAGGCCTTGGGGGCTACACCTTC.

The rearrangement uses TRBV5-1 and TRBJ1-4, with D perhaps matching TRBD1 (5 bases). The CDR3 is made up of 16 amino acids. Germline values: CDR1 SGHRS, CDR2 YFSETQ. V lost 2 bases and J lost 0, with 11 bases in between. CDR3 DNA: TGCGCCAGCAGCTTTTCCTTGGGGGCAACTAATGAAAAACTGTTTTTT. Translated, it gives CASSFSLGATNEKLFF.

The J gene is TRBJ1-6, the V gene TRBV20-1; D is uncertain. The germline gives CDR1 DFQATT, CDR2 SNEGSKA (reference sequence). V was clipped by 0 bases and J by 6 bases, with 15 bases between them. The CDR3 runs to 16 residues. This CDR3 is CSARDPREGGNSPLHF. The CDR3 DNA reads TGCAGTGCTAGAGATCCTAGGGAAGGCGGTAATTCACCCCTCCACTTT.

This clonotype was detected only a few times. The CDR3 bases are TGTGCCAGCAATTCAGGGACGGGTCAGCCCCAGCATTTT. This codes for CASNSGTGQPQHF. The rearrangement joins TRBV25-1 to TRBJ1-5, with TRBD1 as a possible D gene (5 bases). CDR1 is MGHDK and CDR2 is SYGVNS in the germline V gene. The CDR3 contains 13 residues. The V end lost 7 bases, the J end lost 6 bases, and 13 bases lay between the germline ends.

The table lists this clonotype with a few counts. The chain joins TRBV19 to TRBJ1-4; D unresolved. Germline assignment: CDR1 LNHDA and CDR2 SQIVND (reference sequence). Trimming removed 6 bases from V and 0 bases from J, with 11 bases in between. This CDR3 is built from 15 residues. CDR3 sequence: CASRRQLATNEKLFF. Written as DNA, the CDR3 is TGTGCCAGTAGAAGGCAGCTAGCAACTAATGAAAAACTGTTTTTT.

A few counts support this clonotype. The chain combines TRBV7-3 with TRBJ2-1; 7 bases match TRBD2. V was pared by 5 bases and J by 7 bases, with 5 bases of the junction left unmatched. Germline assignment: CDR1 SGHTA and CDR2 FQGTGA. The CDR3 runs to 13 residues. CDR3 bases: TGTGCCAGCAGCATGAGCGGGGCGAATGAGCAGTTCTTC. Its protein product is CASSMSGANEQFF.

This chain uses TRBV6-5 with TRBJ2-7; weak D call: TRBD2 (6 bases). CDR3 length: 14 amino acids. In germline, CDR1 is MNHEY, CDR2 SVGAGI. V lost 7 bases to trimming and J lost 3 bases, with 16 bases between them. The DNA for the CDR3 is TGTGCCAGCACCATAAACCGGGGAGGCTACGAGCAGTACTTC. It translates to CASTINRGGYEQYF.

The J gene is TRBJ1-2, the V gene TRBV15; D not certain. The CDR3 loop spans 14 amino acids. The germline CDR1 and CDR2 sequences are LNHNV and YYDKDF (reference sequence). The germline V and J ends were trimmed by 0 bases and 5 bases, with 10 bases remaining between them. The CDR3 DNA follows: TGTGCCACCAGCAGAGAGAAGGGTTCGTATGGCTACACCTTC. Its protein is CATSREKGSYGYTF.

The chain links TRBV11-2 to TRBJ2-2; TRBD2 matches 7 bases. CDR1 SGHAT and CDR2 FQNNGV come from the germline V gene. This CDR3 is built from 13 residues. After removal of 4 bases from V and 9 bases from J, the junction contained 5 bases not matched to a gene. As DNA, the CDR3 is TGTGCCAGCAGCTCGGGAGGTCGTCGGGAGCTGTTTTTT. Residues: CASSSGGRRELFF.

This clonotype was seen only a few times. The chain combines TRBV12-3 or TRBV12-4 with TRBJ2-3; unclear D gene. The CDR3 consists of 15 residues. Trimming took 1 base from V and 5 from J, leaving 13 bases between them. The CDR3 nucleotides read TGTGCCAGCAGTTTAGAGGCACCTTCAGAAGATACGCAGTATTTT. Translation: CASSLEAPSEDTQYF.

The J gene is TRBJ2-2, the V gene TRBV5-1; possibly TRBD1 or TRBD2 for D (5 bases each). The V and J ends lost 1 base and 7 bases respectively, with 14 bases between them. Germline assignment: CDR1 SGHRS and CDR2 YFSETQ. The CDR3 runs to 15 residues. The CDR3 DNA is TGCGCCAGCAGCTTGACGGTCCGGGGCAGCGGGGAGCTGTTTTTT. The encoded protein is CASSLTVRGSGELFF.

The sample holds many counts of this clonotype. The chain uses TRBV7-9 and TRBJ2-1; the D gene is possibly TRBD2 (6 bases). From germline, CDR1 is SEHNR and CDR2 FQNEAQ (reference sequence). This CDR3 has 14 residues. The V end lost 5 bases, the J end lost 3 bases, and 11 bases lay between the germline ends. DNA of the CDR3: TGTGCCAGCAGCCCGGGACTCCGCTACAATGAGCAGTTCTTC. Its translation is CASSPGLRYNEQFF.

This clonotype was counted many times. This chain joins TRBV18 and TRBJ2-1; D may match TRBD1 or TRBD2 (5 bases each). Germline-derived CDR1 and CDR2 are KGHSH and LQKENI. This CDR3 has 12 amino acids. V lost 3 bases and J 9 bases, leaving 9 bases between the germline ends. DNA for the CDR3: TGTGCCAGCTCACCTGGGGGTACTGAGCAGTTCTTC. Encoded protein: CASSPGGTEQFF. The variable domain in full, completed from reference TRBV18 and TRBJ2-1, reads NAGVMQNPRHLVRRRGQEARLRCSPMKGHSHVYWYRQLPEEGLKFMVYLQKENIIDESGMPKERFSAEFPKEGPSILRIQQVVRGDSAAYFCASSPGGTEQFFGPGTRLTVL.

The chain combines TRBV14 with TRBJ1-6; D unresolved. The CDR3 contains 16 residues. Germline CDR1 SGHDN, CDR2 FVKESK. Trimming stripped 1 base from V and 3 bases from J, with 10 bases between. CDR3 in amino acids: CASSQVLGSYNSPLHF. CDR3 coding DNA: TGTGCCAGCAGCCAAGTACTGGGCAGCTATAATTCACCCCTCCACTTT.

In this sample, this clonotype turned up a few times. This chain uses TRBV6-6 with TRBJ2-1, with TRBD1 matching 9 bases. Trimming cost V 6 bases and J 11 bases; bases outside gene matches: 11. In germline, CDR1 is MNHNY, CDR2 SVGAGI (reference sequence). The length of the CDR3 is 14 residues. The CDR3 nucleotides are TGTGCCAGCAGAAACAGGGGGCGCGCGGTTAAGCAGTTCTTC. Its translation: CASRNRGRAVKQFF.

This clonotype has a handful of counts. The rearrangement uses TRBV27 and TRBJ1-2; D is unresolved. The V gene lost 2 bases and the J gene lost 0 bases, with 7 bases spanning the gap. The CDR3 is 14 residues long. Looked up from germline, CDR1 is MNHEY and CDR2 is SMNVEV (reference sequence). For the CDR3, the DNA is TGTGCCAGCAGTTTACGGGAGACTAACTATGGCTACACCTTC. Its protein product is CASSLRETNYGYTF.

This chain links TRBV24-1 with TRBJ2-4; D perhaps matches TRBD2 (5 bases). Trimming removed 11 bases from V and 0 bases from J, with 13 bases in between. Germline V CDR1 and CDR2: KGHDR, SFDVKD. This CDR3 region has 14 residues. CDR3 nucleotides: TGTGCCAGAGGGAGCTTACTAGCCAAAAACATTCAGTACTTC. Its protein is CARGSLLAKNIQYF.

This clonotype appeared a few times. The CDR3 sequence: CASSTTGSTNTEAFF. Written as DNA, the CDR3 is TGTGCCAGCAGCACCACAGGGAGTACGAACACTGAAGCTTTCTTT. V usage is TRBV13 and J usage is TRBJ1-1, with D possibly TRBD1 on 6 matching bases. Germline CDR1 PRHDT, CDR2 FYEKMQ (reference sequence). V lost 5 bases and J lost 1, with 14 bases in between. The CDR3 is 15 amino acids.